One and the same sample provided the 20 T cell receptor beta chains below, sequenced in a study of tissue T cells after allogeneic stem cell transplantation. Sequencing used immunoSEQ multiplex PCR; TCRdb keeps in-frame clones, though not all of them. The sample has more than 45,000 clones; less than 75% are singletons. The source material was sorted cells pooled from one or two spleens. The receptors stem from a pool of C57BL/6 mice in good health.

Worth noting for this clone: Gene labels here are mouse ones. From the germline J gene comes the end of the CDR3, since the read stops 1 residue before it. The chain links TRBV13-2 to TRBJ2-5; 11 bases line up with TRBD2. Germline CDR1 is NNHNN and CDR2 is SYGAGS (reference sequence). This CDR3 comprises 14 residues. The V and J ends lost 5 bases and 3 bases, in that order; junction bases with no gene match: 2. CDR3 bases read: TGTGCCAGCGGGAGACTGGGGGGGCAAGACACCCAGTAC. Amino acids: CASGRLGGQDTQY. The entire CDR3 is CASGRLGGQDTQYF.

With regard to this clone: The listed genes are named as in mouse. CDR3 sequence reads: CASSLAGGEQYF. The sequenced part of the CDR3 DNA is TGTGCAAGCAGCTTAGCAGGGGGTGAACAGTAC. This chain links TRBV16 with TRBJ2-7, with 7 bases that match TRBD1. With the read ending 1 residue before the CDR3 end, the germline J gene is used to fill in that end. With V trimmed by 1 base and J by 6 bases, 0 bases remained unmatched. Germline-derived CDR1 and CDR2 are SGHSA and FRNQAP. The CDR3 is 12 residues long.

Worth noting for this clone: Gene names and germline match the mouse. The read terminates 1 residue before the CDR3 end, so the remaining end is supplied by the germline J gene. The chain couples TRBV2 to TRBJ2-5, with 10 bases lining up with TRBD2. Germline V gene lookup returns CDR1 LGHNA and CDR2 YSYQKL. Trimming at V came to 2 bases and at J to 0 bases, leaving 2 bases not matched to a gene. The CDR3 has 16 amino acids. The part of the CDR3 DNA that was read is TGTGCCAGCAGCCAATCGGACTGGGGGAACCAAGACACCCAGTAC. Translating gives CASSQSDWGNQDTQY. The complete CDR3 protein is CASSQSDWGNQDTQYF.

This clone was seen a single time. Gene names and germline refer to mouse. The CDR3 reads CASSRRGADTQYF. CDR3 DNA, as far as it was read: TGTGCCAGCAGTCGCAGGGGTGCAGACACCCAGTAC. The V gene is TRBV19, the J gene TRBJ2-5; tentative D call: TRBD1 (6 bases). The sequence runs out 1 residue before the end of the CDR3; the remainder is reconstructed from the germline J gene. Germline assignment: CDR1 FNHDT and CDR2 SITEND (reference sequence). V was clipped by 4 bases and J by 5 bases, with 11 bases between them. This CDR3 is built from 13 residues.

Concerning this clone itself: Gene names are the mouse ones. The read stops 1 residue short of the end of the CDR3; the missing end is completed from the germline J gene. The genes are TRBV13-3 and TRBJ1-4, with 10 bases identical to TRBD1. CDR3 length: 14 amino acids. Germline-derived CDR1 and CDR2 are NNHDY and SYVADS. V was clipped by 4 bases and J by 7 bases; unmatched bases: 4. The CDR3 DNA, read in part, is TGTGCCAGCAGTTTGACAGGGGGCGGCGAAAGATTATTT. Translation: CASSLTGGGERLF. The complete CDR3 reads CASSLTGGGERLFF. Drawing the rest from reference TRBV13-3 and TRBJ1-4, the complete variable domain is EAAVTQSPRSKVAVTGGKVTLSCHQTNNHDYMYWYRQDTGHGLRLIHYSYVADSTEKGDIPDGYKASRPSQENFSLILELASLSQTAVYFCASSLTGGGERLFFGHGTKLSVL.

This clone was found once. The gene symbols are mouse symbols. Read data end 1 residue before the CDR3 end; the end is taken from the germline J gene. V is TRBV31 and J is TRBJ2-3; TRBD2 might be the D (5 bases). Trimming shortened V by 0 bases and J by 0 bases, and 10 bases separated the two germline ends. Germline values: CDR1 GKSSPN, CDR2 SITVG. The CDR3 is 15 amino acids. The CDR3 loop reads CAWSLPGYSAETLYF. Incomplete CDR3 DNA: TGTGCCTGGAGTCTCCCTGGGTATAGTGCAGAAACGCTGTAT. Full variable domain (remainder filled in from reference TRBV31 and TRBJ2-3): AQTIHQWPVAEIKAVGSPLSLGCTIKGKSSPNLYWYWQATGGTLQQLFYSITVGQVESVVQLNLSASRPKDDQFILSTEKLLLSHSGFYLCAWSLPGYSAETLYFGSGTRLTVL.

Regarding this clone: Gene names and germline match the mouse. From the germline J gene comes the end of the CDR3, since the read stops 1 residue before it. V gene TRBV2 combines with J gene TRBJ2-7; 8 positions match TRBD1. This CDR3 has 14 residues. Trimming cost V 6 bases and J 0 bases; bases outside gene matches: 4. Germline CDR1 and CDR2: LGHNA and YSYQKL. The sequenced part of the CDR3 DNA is TGTGCCAGCAGACAGGGGGGTAGCTCCTATGAACAGTAC. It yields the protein CASRQGGSSYEQY. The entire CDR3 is CASRQGGSSYEQYF.

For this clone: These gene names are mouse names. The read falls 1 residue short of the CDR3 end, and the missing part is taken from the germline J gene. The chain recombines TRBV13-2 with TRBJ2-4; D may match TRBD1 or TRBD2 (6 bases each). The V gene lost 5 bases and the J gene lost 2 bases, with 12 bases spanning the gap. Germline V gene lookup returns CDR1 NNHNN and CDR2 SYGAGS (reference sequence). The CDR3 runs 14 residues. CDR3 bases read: TGTGCCAGCGGGGGGGCGCTCGATCAAAACACCTTGTAC. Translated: CASGGALDQNTLY. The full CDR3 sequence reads CASGGALDQNTLYF.

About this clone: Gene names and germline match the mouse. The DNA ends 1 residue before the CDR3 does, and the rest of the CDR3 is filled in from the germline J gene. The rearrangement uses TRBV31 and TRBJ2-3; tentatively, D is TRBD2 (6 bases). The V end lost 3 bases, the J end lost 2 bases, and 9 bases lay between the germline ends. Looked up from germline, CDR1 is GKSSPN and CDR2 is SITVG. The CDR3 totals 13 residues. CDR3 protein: CAWSGTSAETLYF. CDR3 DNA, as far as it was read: TGTGCCTGGAGCGGGACTTCTGCAGAAACGCTGTAT.

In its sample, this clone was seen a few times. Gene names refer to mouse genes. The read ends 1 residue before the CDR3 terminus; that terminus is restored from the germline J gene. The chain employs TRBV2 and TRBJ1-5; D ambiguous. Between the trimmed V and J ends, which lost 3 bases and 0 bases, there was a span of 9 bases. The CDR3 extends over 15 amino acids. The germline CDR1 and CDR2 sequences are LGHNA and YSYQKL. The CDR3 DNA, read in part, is TGTGCCAGCAGCCACCCGGGATATAACAACCAGGCTCCGCTT. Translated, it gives CASSHPGYNNQAPL. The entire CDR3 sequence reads CASSHPGYNNQAPLF.

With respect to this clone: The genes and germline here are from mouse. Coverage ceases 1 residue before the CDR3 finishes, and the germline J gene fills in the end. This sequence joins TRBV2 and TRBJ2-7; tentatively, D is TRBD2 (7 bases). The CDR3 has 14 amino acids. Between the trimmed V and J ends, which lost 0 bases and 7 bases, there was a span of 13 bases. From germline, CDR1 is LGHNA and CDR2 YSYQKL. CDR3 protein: CASSQEGGGGEQYF. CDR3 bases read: TGTGCCAGCAGCCAAGAAGGGGGGGGAGGGGAACAGTAC.

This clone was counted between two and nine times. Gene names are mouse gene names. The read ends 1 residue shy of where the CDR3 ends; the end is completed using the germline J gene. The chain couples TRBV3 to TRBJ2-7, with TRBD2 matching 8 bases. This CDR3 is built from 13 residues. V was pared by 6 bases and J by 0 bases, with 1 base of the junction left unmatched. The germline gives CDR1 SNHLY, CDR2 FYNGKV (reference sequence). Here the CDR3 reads CASRWGGSYEQYF. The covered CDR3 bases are TGTGCCAGCAGGTGGGGGGGCTCCTATGAACAGTAC.

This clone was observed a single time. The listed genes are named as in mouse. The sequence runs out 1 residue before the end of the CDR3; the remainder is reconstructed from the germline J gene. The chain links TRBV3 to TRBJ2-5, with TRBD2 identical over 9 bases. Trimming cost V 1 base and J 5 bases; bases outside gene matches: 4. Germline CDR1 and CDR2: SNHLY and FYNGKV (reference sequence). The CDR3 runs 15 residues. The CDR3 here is CASSLEGTGRDTQYF. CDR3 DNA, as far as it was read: TGTGCCAGCAGCTTAGAGGGGACTGGGCGAGACACCCAGTAC.

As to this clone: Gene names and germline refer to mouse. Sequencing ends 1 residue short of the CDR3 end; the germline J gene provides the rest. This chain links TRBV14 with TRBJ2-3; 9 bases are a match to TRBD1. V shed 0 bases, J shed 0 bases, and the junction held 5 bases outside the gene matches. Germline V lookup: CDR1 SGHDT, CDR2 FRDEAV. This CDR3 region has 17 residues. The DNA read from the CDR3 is TGTGCCAGCAGTTTCTGGGACAGGGAAGATAGTGCAGAAACGCTGTAT. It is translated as CASSFWDREDSAETLY. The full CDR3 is CASSFWDREDSAETLYF. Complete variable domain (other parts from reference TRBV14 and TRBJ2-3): EAGVTQSPRYAVLQEGQAVSFWCDPISGHDTLYWYQQPRDQGPQLLVYFRDEAVIDNSQLPSDRFSAVRPKGTNSTLKIQSAKQGDTATYLCASSFWDREDSAETLYFGSGTRLTVL.

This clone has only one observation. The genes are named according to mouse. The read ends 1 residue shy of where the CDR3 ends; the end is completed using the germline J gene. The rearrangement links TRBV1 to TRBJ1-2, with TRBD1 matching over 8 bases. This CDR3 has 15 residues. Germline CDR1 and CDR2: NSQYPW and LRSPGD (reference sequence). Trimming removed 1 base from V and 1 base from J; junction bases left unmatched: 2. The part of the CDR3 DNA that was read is TGCACCTGCAGTGCAGCCGGGACAGGAAACTCCGACTACACC. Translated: CTCSAAGTGNSDYT. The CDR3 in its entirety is CTCSAAGTGNSDYTF. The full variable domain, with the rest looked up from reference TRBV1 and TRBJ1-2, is VTLLEQNPRWRLVPRGQAVNLRCILKNSQYPWMSWYQQDLQKQLQWLFTLRSPGDKEVKSLPGADYLATRVTDTELRLQVANMSQGRTLYCTCSAAGTGNSDYTFGSGTRLLVI.

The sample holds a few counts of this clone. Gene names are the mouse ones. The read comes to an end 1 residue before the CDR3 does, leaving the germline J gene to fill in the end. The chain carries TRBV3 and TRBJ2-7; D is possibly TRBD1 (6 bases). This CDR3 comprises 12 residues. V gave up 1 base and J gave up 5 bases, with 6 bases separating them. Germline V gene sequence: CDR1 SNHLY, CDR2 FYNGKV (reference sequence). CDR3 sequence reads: CASSLEGDEQYF. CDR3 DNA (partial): TGTGCCAGCAGCTTAGAGGGGGATGAACAGTAC.

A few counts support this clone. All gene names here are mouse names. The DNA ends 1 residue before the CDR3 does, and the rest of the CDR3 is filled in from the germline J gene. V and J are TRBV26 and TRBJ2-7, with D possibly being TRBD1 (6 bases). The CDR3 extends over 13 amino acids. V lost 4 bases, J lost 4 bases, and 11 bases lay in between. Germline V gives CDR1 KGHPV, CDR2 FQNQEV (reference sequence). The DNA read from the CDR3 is TGTGCCAGCAGTCCAGACAGGCCGTATGAACAGTAC. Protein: CASSPDRPYEQY. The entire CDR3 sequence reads CASSPDRPYEQYF. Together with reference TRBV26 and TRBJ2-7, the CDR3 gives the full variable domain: NSKVIQTPRYLVKGQGQKAKMRCIPEKGHPVVFWYQQNKNNEFKFLINFQNQEVLQQIDMTEKRFSAECPSNSPCSLEIQSSEAGDSALYLCASSPDRPYEQYFGPGTRLTVL.

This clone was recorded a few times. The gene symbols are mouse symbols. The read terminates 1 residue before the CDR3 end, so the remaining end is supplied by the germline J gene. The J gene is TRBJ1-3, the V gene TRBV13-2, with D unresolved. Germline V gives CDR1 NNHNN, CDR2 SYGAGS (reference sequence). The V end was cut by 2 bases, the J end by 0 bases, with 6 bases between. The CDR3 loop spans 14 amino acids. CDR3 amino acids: CASGERLSGNTLYF. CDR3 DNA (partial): TGTGCCAGCGGTGAGCGGCTTTCTGGAAATACGCTCTAT.

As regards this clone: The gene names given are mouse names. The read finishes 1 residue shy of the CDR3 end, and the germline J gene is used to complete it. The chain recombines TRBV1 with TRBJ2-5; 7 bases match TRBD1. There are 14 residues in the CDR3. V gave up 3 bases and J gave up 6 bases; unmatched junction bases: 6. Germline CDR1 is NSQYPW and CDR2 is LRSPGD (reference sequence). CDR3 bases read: TGCACCTGCAGTGCGCAAACAGGGGTCGACACCCAGTAC. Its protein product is CTCSAQTGVDTQY. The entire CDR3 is CTCSAQTGVDTQYF.

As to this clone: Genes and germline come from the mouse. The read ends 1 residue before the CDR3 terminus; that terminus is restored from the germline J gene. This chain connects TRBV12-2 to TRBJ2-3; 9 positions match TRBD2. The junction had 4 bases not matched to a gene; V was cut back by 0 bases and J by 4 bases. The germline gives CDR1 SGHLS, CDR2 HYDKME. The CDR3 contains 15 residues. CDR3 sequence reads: CASSLAWGGSETLYF. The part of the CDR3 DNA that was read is TGTGCCAGCTCTCTCGCCTGGGGGGGGTCAGAAACGCTGTAT.